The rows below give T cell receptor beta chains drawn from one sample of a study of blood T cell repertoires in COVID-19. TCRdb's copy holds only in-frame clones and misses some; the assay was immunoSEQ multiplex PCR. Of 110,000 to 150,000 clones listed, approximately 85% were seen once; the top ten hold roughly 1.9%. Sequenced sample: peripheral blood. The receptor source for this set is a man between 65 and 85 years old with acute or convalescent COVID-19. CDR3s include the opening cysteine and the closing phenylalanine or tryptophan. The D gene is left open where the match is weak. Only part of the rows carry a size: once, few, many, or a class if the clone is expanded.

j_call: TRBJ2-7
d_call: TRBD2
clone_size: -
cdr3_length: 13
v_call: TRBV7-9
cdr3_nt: TGTGCCAGCAGTACTAGCGGGCACTACGAGCAGTACTTC
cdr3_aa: CASSTSGHYEQYF

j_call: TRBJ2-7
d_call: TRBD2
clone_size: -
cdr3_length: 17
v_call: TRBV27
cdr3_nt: TGTGCCAGCAGTTTGGATGTCCCGGGACTAGCTGGCTACGAGCAGTACTTC
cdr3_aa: CASSLDVPGLAGYEQYF

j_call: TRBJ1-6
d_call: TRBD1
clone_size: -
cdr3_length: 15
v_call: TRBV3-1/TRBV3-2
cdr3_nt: TGTGCCAGCAGCCAAGGGTACAGGGGTATGGGACCCCTCCACTTT
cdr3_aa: CASSQGYRGMGPLHF

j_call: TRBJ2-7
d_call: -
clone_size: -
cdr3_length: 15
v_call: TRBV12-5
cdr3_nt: TGTGCTAGTGGTTTGCAAAACAAACAGGGTCACGAGCAGTACTTC
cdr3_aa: CASGLQNKQGHEQYF

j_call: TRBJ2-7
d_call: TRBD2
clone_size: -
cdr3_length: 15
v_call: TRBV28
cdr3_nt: TGTGCCAGCACCTTGGGTTATCTAGCGGGAACCGAGCAGTACTTC
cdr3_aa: CASTLGYLAGTEQYF

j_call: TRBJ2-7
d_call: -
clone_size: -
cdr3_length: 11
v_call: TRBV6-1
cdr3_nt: TGTGCCAGCAGTACGGGCTACGAGCAGTACTTC
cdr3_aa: CASSTGYEQYF

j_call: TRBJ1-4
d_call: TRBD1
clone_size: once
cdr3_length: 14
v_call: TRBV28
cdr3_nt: TGTGCCAGCAGCCACGGGGACAGCGTGCGGAAACTGTTTTTT
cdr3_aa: CASSHGDSVRKLFF

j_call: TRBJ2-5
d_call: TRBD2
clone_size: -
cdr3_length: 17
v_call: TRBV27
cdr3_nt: TGTGCCAGCAGTCTTCTTAGCGGGAGGGCCGAGGGGGAGACCCAGTACTTC
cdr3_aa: CASSLLSGRAEGETQYF

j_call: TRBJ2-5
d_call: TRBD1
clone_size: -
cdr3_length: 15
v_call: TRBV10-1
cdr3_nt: TGCGCCAGCAGTTCATCGAGGGGGCCGGGGGAGACCCAGTACTTC
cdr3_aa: CASSSSRGPGETQYF

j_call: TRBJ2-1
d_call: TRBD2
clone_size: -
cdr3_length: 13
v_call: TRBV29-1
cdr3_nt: TGCAGGGCCGGGACTAGCGGCCCACGAGAGCAGTTCTTC
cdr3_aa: CRAGTSGPREQFF

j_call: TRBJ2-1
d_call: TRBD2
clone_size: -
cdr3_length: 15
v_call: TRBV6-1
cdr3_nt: TGTGCCAGCAGTCTTGGATTAGCGGGTCCCAATGAGCAGTTCTTC
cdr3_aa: CASSLGLAGPNEQFF

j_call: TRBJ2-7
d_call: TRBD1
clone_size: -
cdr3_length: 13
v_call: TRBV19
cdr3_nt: TGTGCCAGTAGCCATCAACAGGGGAACGAGCAGTACTTC
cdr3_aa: CASSHQQGNEQYF